Each of the 17 T cell receptor beta chains below was sequenced from the same sample in a study of T cell repertoires in cytomegalovirus infection. TCRdb re-called the reads through MiXCR, storing one row per CDR3 protein. The sample holds about 450,000 distinct CDR3 sequences, 25% to 40% seen once. The sequencing sample was made of PBMCs. These receptors were obtained from a human donor in good health (CMV status not recorded). Some clones in this sample may be carry-over from other donors' samples.

This clonotype was picked up many times. This sequence joins TRBV7-8 and TRBJ2-7; 7 positions match TRBD1. Germline V CDR1 and CDR2: SGHVS, FQNEAQ. The CDR3 is 14 residues long. Trimming took 5 bases from V and 2 from J; bases not matched to a gene: 6. The CDR3 sequence: CASSNRQGPYEQYF. CDR3 coding DNA: TGTGCCAGCAGCAACCGACAGGGACCCTACGAGCAGTACTTC.

The chain is built from TRBV27 and TRBJ2-3; D may be TRBD1 or TRBD2 (5 bases each). V dropped 1 base and J dropped 0 bases, with 11 bases sitting between them. This CDR3 is 16 amino acids long. Looked up from germline, CDR1 is MNHEY and CDR2 is SMNVEV (reference sequence). CDR3 amino acids: CASSLLWGTSTDTQYF. As DNA, the CDR3 is TGTGCCAGCAGTTTATTATGGGGGACCAGCACAGATACGCAGTATTTT.

The genes are TRBV7-9 and TRBJ1-1; 8 nucleotides line up with TRBD1. The CDR3 has 15 residues. The V gene end was trimmed by 5 bases and the J gene end by 5 bases; junction bases not matched to a gene: 10. The germline gives CDR1 SEHNR, CDR2 FQNEAQ (reference sequence). CDR3 sequence (DNA): TGTGCCAGCAGCCCACCGGACAGGGCTGGAACTGAAGCTTTCTTT. Its protein product is CASSPPDRAGTEAFF.

This chain uses TRBV24-1 with TRBJ2-3, with 7 bases aligning to TRBD2. J gave up 2 bases and V 4 bases, and 8 bases lay outside the gene matches. The CDR3 contains 16 residues. Germline-derived CDR1 and CDR2 are KGHDR and SFDVKD. The CDR3 protein is CATSDPRGDDTDTQYF. CDR3 nucleotide sequence: TGTGCCACCAGTGACCCACGGGGGGACGACACAGATACGCAGTATTTT.

The chain has TRBV20-1 and TRBJ2-5; D is perhaps TRBD2 (6 bases). V lost 5 bases to trimming and J lost 2 bases, with 9 bases between them. CDR1 is DFQATT, CDR2 SNEGSKA, per germline (reference sequence). The CDR3 runs 12 residues. CDR3 nucleotide sequence: TGCAGTGCTGGGGAGGTACAAGAGACCCAGTACTTC. Translating it yields CSAGEVQETQYF.

Ten or more counts support this clonotype. The J gene is TRBJ2-7, the V gene TRBV12-3 or TRBV12-4; D possibly corresponds to TRBD1 (5 bases). The CDR3 is 14 amino acids. The V and J ends lost 4 bases and 2 bases respectively, with 12 bases between them. The CDR3 region is CASSYQGGTYEQYF. The CDR3 nucleotides are TGTGCCAGCAGTTACCAGGGTGGTACCTACGAGCAGTACTTC.

V and J are TRBV11-2 and TRBJ2-1; 12 nucleotides line up with TRBD2. J lost 1 base, V lost 3 bases, and 10 bases had no gene match. CDR1 and CDR2 from the germline V gene are SGHAT and FQNNGV. The CDR3 has 19 residues. CDR3 sequence: CASSFRLAGGPPSYNEQFF. The CDR3 DNA reads as TGTGCCAGCAGCTTTCGTCTAGCGGGGGGGCCTCCATCCTACAATGAGCAGTTCTTC. Full variable domain (outside the CDR3, taken from reference TRBV11-2 and TRBJ2-1): EAGVAQSPRYKIIEKRQSVAFWCNPISGHATLYWYQQILGQGPKLLIQFQNNGVVDDSQLPKDRFSAERLKGVDSTLKIQPAKLEDSAVYLCASSFRLAGGPPSYNEQFFGPGTRLTVL.

V gene TRBV29-1 combines with J gene TRBJ2-7; 9 nucleotides match TRBD1. Germline lookup yields CDR1 SQVTM and CDR2 ANQGSEA. This CDR3 is 14 amino acids long. Germline trimming cut 6 bases from V and 0 bases from J; bases unmatched to any gene: 6. CDR3 coding DNA: TGCAGCGTGGTGGGACAGGGCAGCTCCTACGAGCAGTACTTC. Its protein product is CSVVGQGSSYEQYF.

V usage is TRBV7-8 and J usage is TRBJ1-4, with D unclear. Trimming left V 11 bases short and J 5 bases short, with 18 bases between. The germline V gene has CDR1 SGHVS and CDR2 FQNEAQ. The CDR3 has 14 residues. CDR3: CALSLFEPNEKLFF. In DNA, the CDR3 is TGTGCCCTCAGCTTATTCGAGCCAAATGAAAAACTGTTTTTT.

This clonotype has a single count. The CDR3 region is CASSEGGGSNQPQHF. CDR3 nucleotide sequence: TGTGCCAGCAGCGAAGGAGGGGGGTCCAATCAGCCCCAGCATTTT. The genes are TRBV7-6 and TRBJ1-5; tentative D call: TRBD1 (6 bases). The CDR3 spans 15 residues. Germline CDR1 SGHVS, CDR2 FNYEAQ. Trimming removed 5 bases from V and 3 bases from J, with 14 bases in between.

The CDR3 bases are TGTGCCAGCAGTTACTCGACCCCCCGCTACGAGCAGTACTTC. Translated, it gives CASSYSTPRYEQYF. The V and J genes are TRBV6-6 and TRBJ2-7, with unresolved D. This CDR3 spans 14 amino acids. V lost 0 bases and J 3 bases, leaving 9 bases between the germline ends. Germline V gene data show CDR1 as MNHNY and CDR2 as SVGAGI (reference sequence).

V usage is TRBV6-2 or TRBV6-3 and J usage is TRBJ2-3; TRBD1 is a possible D gene (6 bases). The V end was cut by 0 bases, the J end by 6 bases, with 13 bases between. The germline gives CDR1 MNHEY, CDR2 SVGEGT. The CDR3 runs 15 residues. The CDR3: CASSYSPQGADTQYF. CDR3 DNA sequence: TGTGCCAGCAGTTACTCGCCACAGGGTGCGGATACGCAGTATTTT.

This chain uses TRBV4-1 with TRBJ2-1; D may be TRBD2 (5 bases). Between the trimmed V and J ends, which lost 0 bases and 9 bases, there was a span of 9 bases. In germline, CDR1 is MGHRA, CDR2 YSYEKL. This CDR3 comprises 13 residues. The CDR3: CASSQDIGSEQFF. The CDR3 DNA reads as TGCGCCAGCAGCCAAGATATTGGGAGTGAGCAGTTCTTC.

Note on this clonotype: A much larger clone lies one base from this, so it may be a read error. The chain employs TRBV7-2 and TRBJ2-1, with D possibly matching TRBD1 (5 bases). Germline CDR1 and CDR2: SGHTA and FQGNSA. The CDR3 sequence is 15 residues long. Trimming cost V 0 bases and J 4 bases, with 10 bases left between them. CDR3 nucleotide sequence: TGTGCCAGCAGCTTAGCGGGGCAGAGATACAATGAGCAGTTCTTC. Amino acid sequence: CASSLAGQRYNEQFF.

There are many counts of this clonotype. The V gene is TRBV7-8, the J gene TRBJ1-2; 9 bases align to TRBD1. The germline gives CDR1 SGHVS, CDR2 FQNEAQ. The CDR3 runs 16 residues. V was pared by 7 bases and J by 8 bases, with 17 bases of the junction left unmatched. Written as DNA, the CDR3 is TGTGCCAGCACTCCAGGTGGCGGGACAGGGATTTACGGCTACACCTTC. This sequence encodes CASTPGGGTGIYGYTF. Full variable domain (remainder filled in from reference TRBV7-8 and TRBJ1-2): GAGVSQSPRYKVAKRGQDVALRCDPISGHVSLFWYQQALGQGPEFLTYFQNEAQLDKSGLPSDRFFAERPEGSVSTLKIQRTQQEDSAVYLCASTPGGGTGIYGYTFGSGTRLTVV.

The chain recombines TRBV15 with TRBJ1-1; D possibly corresponds to TRBD1 (5 bases). Trimming removed 4 bases from V and 5 bases from J, with 20 bases in between. This CDR3 spans 16 amino acids. CDR1 is LNHNV and CDR2 is YYDKDF in the germline V gene (reference sequence). The CDR3 reads CATSTLPTALGTEAFF. The CDR3 region has the DNA TGTGCCACCAGCACGCTTCCGACAGCTCTAGGGACTGAAGCTTTCTTT. The full variable domain, in which reference TRBV15 and TRBJ1-1 provide the parts outside the CDR3, is DAMVIQNPRYQVTQFGKPVTLSCSQTLNHNVMYWYQQKSSQAPKLLFHYYDKDFNNEADTPDNFQSRRPNTSFCFLDIRSPGLGDTAMYLCATSTLPTALGTEAFFGQGTRLTVV.

This chain uses TRBV7-8 with TRBJ2-3, with 8 bases that match TRBD1. CDR1 SGHVS and CDR2 FQNEAQ come from the germline V gene. V lost 5 bases to trimming and J lost 4 bases; unmatched junction nucleotides: 14. The CDR3 runs to 17 residues. The CDR3 loop is CASSQLGQDYSSDTQYF. CDR3 in DNA: TGTGCCAGCAGCCAATTGGGACAGGATTATAGCTCAGATACGCAGTATTTT. Using reference TRBV7-8 and TRBJ2-3 for the parts outside the CDR3, the full variable domain is GAGVSQSPRYKVAKRGQDVALRCDPISGHVSLFWYQQALGQGPEFLTYFQNEAQLDKSGLPSDRFFAERPEGSVSTLKIQRTQQEDSAVYLCASSQLGQDYSSDTQYFGPGTRLTVL.